These 7 T cell receptor beta chains were sequenced from one sample in a study of blood T cell repertoires in COVID-19. Here immunoSEQ multiplex PCR was the method, and the copy in TCRdb shows in-frame clones only, minus some. The sample holds about 21,000 clones, 80% seen once. Material for sequencing was peripheral blood. The receptors stem from a man between 60 and 75 years old with active COVID-19.

This rearrangement joins TRBV7-8 to TRBJ2-7; D might be TRBD2 (6 bases). In germline, CDR1 is SGHVS, CDR2 FQNEAQ. Trimming removed 1 base at V and 6 bases at J, with 10 bases between. The CDR3 length is 13 residues. This CDR3 is CASSLDRESEQYF. CDR3 DNA sequence: TGTGCCAGCAGCTTAGACCGGGAGAGCGAGCAGTACTTC.

The chain is built from TRBV7-2 and TRBJ2-1, with 10 bases lining up with TRBD1. The junction had 2 bases not matched to a gene; V was cut back by 0 bases and J by 12 bases. The CDR3 runs 13 residues. The V gene's germline CDR1 is SGHTA and CDR2 FQGNSA. The CDR3 nucleotides read TGTGCCAGCAGCTTAGCGAGGACAGGGGGGCAGTTCTTC. It translates to CASSLARTGGQFF.

This chain connects TRBV2 to TRBJ2-2; 9 positions agree with TRBD1. Germline lookup yields CDR1 SNHLY and CDR2 FYNNEI. J gave up 7 bases and V 4 bases, and 1 base lay outside the gene matches. The CDR3 loop spans 13 amino acids. CDR3: CASSGQGVGELFF. The CDR3, as DNA: TGTGCCAGCAGTGGACAGGGGGTCGGGGAGCTGTTTTTT.

The rearrangement uses TRBV12-5 and TRBJ1-4; 7 nucleotides line up with TRBD1. The trim removed 8 bases at V and 4 bases at J, leaving 7 bases unmatched. The CDR3 extends over 14 amino acids. Per the germline V gene, CDR1 is LGHNT and CDR2 is FRNRAP. CDR3 in DNA: TGTGCTAGTCAGACTACAGGGGATAATGAAAAACTGTTTTTT. This sequence encodes CASQTTGDNEKLFF. The full variable domain, its missing parts supplied by reference TRBV12-5 and TRBJ1-4, is DARVTQTPRHKVTEMGQEVTMRCQPILGHNTVFWYRQTMMQGLELLAYFRNRAPLDDSGMPKDRFSAEMPDATLATLKIQPSEPRDSAVYFCASQTTGDNEKLFFGSGTQLSVL.

The chain uses TRBV5-4 and TRBJ2-1, with 10 bases fitting TRBD1. The CDR3 runs to 17 residues. V lost 0 bases and J lost 6; bases outside the gene matches: 9. The germline CDR1 and CDR2 sequences are SGHNT and YYREEE (reference sequence). CDR3 loop: CASSLGDRGRYVNEQFF. The CDR3 DNA follows: TGTGCCAGCAGCTTGGGCGACAGGGGGCGGTATGTCAATGAGCAGTTCTTC.

This clone was detected only once. The chain joins TRBV11-1 to TRBJ1-2; TRBD1 is a possible D gene (5 bases). CDR3 length: 14 amino acids. The germline V gene encodes CDR1 SGHAT and CDR2 FQDESV (reference sequence). V was trimmed by 7 bases and J by 3 bases, leaving 15 bases between them. As DNA, the CDR3 is TGTGCCAGCACCTCGGGGCGGGAGGACTATGGCTACACCTTC. It encodes CASTSGREDYGYTF.

This rearrangement joins TRBV3-1 (or the pseudogene TRBV3-2) to TRBJ2-1, with D unclear. CDR3 size: 13 residues. Germline CDR1 LGHDT, CDR2 YNNKEL (reference sequence). Trimming pared 1 base from V and 8 bases from J, leaving 9 bases between. Here the CDR3 reads CASSQGLPDEQFF. CDR3 DNA sequence: TGTGCCAGCAGCCAAGGGCTCCCCGATGAGCAGTTCTTC.